This TCR beta chain was recovered during a study of T cell repertoires in cytomegalovirus infection. On the study more broadly: Indications of both CMV infection and matching HLA type were provided by public TCR beta signatures.

TCRdb passed the reads through MiXCR, listing each CDR3 protein once. The sample records about 530,000 distinct CDR3 sequences, 26% being singletons. Germline assignment: CDR1 MNHEY and CDR2 SMNVEV (reference sequence). The CDR3 has 16 amino acids. V lost 5 bases to trimming and J lost 1 base; unmatched junction nucleotides: 4. This sequence originates from a human donor in good health (CMV status not recorded). Some clones in this sample may be carry-over from other donors' samples. Sequencing used PBMCs. This chain uses TRBV27 with TRBJ2-3, with TRBD2 matching 12 bases. The CDR3 DNA reads TGTGCCAGCAGTACCTCTAGCGGGAGGGGCACAGATACGCAGTATTTT. Protein product: CASSTSSGRGTDTQYF.